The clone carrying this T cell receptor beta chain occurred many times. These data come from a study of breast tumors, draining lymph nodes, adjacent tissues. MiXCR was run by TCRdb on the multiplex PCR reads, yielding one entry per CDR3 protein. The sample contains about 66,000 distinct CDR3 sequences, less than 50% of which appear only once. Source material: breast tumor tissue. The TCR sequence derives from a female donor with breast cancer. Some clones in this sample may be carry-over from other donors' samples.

CDR3 sequence (DNA): TGTGCCAGCAGCCGGGTCTCCTCCGGGGCCCTCCACTTT. Its translation: CASSRVSSGALHF. The rearrangement links TRBV14 to TRBJ1-6; D is unresolved. The CDR3 covers 13 residues. Germline CDR1 reads SGHDN; CDR2 reads FVKESK. Trimming cost V 4 bases and J 14 bases, with 15 bases left between them.